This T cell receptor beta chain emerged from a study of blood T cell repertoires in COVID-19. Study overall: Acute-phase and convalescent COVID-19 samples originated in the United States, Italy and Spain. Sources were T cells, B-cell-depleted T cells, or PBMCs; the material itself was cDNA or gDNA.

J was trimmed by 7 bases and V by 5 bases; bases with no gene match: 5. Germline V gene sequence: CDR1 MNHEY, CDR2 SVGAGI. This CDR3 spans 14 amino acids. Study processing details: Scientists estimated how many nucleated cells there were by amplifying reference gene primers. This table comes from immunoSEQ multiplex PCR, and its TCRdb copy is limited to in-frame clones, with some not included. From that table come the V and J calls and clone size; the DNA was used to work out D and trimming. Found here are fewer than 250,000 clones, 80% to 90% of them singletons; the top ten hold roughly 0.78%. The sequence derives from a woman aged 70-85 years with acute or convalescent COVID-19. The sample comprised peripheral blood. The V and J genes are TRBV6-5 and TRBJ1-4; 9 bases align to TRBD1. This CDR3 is CASSRQGGTEKLFF. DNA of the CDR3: TGTGCCAGCAGTCGACAGGGGGGAACTGAAAAACTGTTTTTT.